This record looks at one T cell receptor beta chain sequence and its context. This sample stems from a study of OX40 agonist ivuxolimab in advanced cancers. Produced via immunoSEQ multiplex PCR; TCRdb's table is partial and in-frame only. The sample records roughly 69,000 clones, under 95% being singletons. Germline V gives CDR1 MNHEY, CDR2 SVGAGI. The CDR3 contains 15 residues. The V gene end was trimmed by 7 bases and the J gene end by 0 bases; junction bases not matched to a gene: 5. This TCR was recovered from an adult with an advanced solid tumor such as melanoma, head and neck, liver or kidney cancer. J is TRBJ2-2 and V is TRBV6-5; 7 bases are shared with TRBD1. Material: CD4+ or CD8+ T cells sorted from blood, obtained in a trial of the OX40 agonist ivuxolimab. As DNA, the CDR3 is TGTGCCAGCAAAAGACAGGGATCGAACACCGGGGAGCTGTTTTTT. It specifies CASKRQGSNTGELFF.